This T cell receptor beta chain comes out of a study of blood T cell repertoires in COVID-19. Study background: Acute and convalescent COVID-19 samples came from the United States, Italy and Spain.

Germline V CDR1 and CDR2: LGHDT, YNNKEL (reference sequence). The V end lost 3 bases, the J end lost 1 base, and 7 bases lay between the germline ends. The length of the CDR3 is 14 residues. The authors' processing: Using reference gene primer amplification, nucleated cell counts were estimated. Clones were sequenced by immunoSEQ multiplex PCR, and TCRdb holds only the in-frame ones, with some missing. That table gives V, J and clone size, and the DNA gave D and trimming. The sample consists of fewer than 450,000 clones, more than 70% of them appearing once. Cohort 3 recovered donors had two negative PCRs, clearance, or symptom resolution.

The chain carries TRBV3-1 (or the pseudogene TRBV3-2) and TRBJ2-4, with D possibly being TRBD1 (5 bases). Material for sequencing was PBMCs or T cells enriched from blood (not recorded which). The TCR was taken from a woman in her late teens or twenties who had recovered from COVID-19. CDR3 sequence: CASSHRVAKNIQYF. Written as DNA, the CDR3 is TGTGCCAGCAGCCACAGGGTGGCCAAAAACATTCAGTACTTC.